This section outlines one T cell receptor beta chain sequence together with its context. What it binds is unknown. This entry belongs to a study of shared clonotypes between healthy human individuals. As for the study in general: Every donor yielded three CD4 naive, three CD4 memory, two CD8 naive and one CD8 memory plate.

CDR3 length: 15 amino acids. Trimming removed 1 base from V and 1 base from J, with 12 bases in between. CDR1 SGHRS and CDR2 YFSETQ come from the germline V gene. Whole-study findings and limits: The low donor count limited represented genetic and exposure-history diversity.

When replicate PCRs were run on sorted subsets, they used 150 to 200 ng DNA, around 33,000 T cell genomes. Method: immunoSEQ multiplex PCR; TCRdb's copy keeps in-frame clones and lacks some. This sample has about 700,000 clones, with about 90% found just once. Positively selected for CCR7, the CD45RO-negative cells used as naive CD8 cells excluded terminally differentiated effector memory CD45RA+ cells. Free of recent acute infections or vaccinations, the donors were healthy HIV-negative adults. Sequencing was done on a sample of naive CD8+ T cells sorted from blood. The source of this sequence is a young man in good health. V gene TRBV5-1 combines with J gene TRBJ2-7; tentatively, D is TRBD2 (5 bases). The CDR3 sequence: CASSLSGSNSYEQYF. The CDR3 DNA reads as TGCGCCAGCAGCTTGTCGGGATCCAATTCCTACGAGCAGTACTTC.